Listed below are T cell receptor beta chains from one sample, sequenced in a study of blood T cell repertoires in COVID-19. Sequencing used immunoSEQ multiplex PCR; TCRdb keeps in-frame clones, though not all of them. The top ten hold around 2% of the sample, which has 150,000 to 200,000 clones, approximately 95% seen once. The sequencing sample was made of peripheral blood. All receptors derive from a woman between 55 and 75 years old with COVID-19, enrolled during active disease. Each CDR3 is given with its conserved first and last residue. Where a row states a size, it is once, few, many or the class of an expanded clone; other rows omit it.

j_gene,abundance,v_gene,CDR3aa
TRBJ1-2,-,TRBV11-2,CASSHALGYDGYTF
TRBJ1-1,-,TRBV5-4,CASIATGENTEAFF
TRBJ2-1,-,TRBV11-2,CASSRSGAAYNEQFF
TRBJ1-2,once,TRBV5-1,CASSPGTSLTGFNYGYTF
TRBJ2-1,-,TRBV6-2/TRBV6-3,CASSRARAEQFF
TRBJ1-5,-,TRBV5-1,CASSFTGTGNQPQHF
TRBJ2-1,-,TRBV27,CASSKKTSGRGEQFF
TRBJ1-2,-,TRBV3-1/TRBV3-2,CASSRQGMELQYYRGGYTF
TRBJ2-1,once,TRBV30,CAWRQALAYNEQFF
TRBJ1-2,-,TRBV4-1,CASSQDTETGVYGYTF
TRBJ1-5,once,TRBV19,CASRANRVGVSQPQHF